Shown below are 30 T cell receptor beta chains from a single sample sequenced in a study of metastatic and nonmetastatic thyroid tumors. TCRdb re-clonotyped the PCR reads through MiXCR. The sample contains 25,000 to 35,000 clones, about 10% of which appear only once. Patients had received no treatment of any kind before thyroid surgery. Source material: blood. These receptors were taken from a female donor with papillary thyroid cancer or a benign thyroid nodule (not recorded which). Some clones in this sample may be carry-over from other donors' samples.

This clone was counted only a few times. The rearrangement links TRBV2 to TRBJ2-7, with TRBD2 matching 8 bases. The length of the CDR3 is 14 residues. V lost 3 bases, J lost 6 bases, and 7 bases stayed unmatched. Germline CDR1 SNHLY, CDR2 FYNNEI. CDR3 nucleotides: TGTGCCAGCAGTGATACCGGGAGGGAGTCCGAGCAGTACTTC. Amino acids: CASSDTGRESEQYF.

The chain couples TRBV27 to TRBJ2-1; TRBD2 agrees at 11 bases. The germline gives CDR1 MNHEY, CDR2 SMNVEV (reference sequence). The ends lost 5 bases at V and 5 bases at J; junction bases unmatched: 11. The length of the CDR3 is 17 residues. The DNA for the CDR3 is TGTGCCAGCAGTCCCGGGACTAGCGGCACAAGACACAATGAGCAGTTCTTC. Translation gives CASSPGTSGTRHNEQFF.

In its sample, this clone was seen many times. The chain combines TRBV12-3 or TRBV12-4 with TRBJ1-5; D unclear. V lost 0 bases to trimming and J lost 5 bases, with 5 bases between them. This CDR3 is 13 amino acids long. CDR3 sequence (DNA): TGTGCCAGCAGTTTAGCCCGGGATCAGCCCCAGCATTTT. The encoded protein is CASSLARDQPQHF.

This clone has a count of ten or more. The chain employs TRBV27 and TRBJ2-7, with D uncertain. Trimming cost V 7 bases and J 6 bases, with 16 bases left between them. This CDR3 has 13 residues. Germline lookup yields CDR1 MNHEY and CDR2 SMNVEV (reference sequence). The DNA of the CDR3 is TGTGCCAGCACCGGCTCCTCTACGTTCGAGCAGTACTTC. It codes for CASTGSSTFEQYF.

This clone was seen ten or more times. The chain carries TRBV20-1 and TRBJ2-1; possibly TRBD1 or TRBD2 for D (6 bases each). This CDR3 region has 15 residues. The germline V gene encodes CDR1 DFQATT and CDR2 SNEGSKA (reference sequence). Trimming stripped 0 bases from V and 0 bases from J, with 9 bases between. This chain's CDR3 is CSAREGGGSYNEQFF. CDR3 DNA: TGCAGTGCTAGAGAAGGGGGAGGCTCCTACAATGAGCAGTTCTTC.

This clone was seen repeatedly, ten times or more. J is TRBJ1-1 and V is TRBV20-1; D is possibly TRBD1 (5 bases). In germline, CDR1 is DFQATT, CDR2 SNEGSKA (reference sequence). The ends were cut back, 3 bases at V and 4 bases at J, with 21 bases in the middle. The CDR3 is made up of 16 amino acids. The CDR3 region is CSASPLGQGRTTEAFF. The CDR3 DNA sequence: TGCAGTGCTAGCCCCTTAGGGCAGGGAAGAACCACTGAAGCTTTCTTT.

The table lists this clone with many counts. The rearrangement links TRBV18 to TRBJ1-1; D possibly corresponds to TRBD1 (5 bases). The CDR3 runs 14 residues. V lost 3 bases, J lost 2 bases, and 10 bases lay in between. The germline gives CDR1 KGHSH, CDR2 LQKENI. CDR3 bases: TGTGCCAGCTCACCTCGGACAAGCAACACTGAAGCTTTCTTT. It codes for CASSPRTSNTEAFF.

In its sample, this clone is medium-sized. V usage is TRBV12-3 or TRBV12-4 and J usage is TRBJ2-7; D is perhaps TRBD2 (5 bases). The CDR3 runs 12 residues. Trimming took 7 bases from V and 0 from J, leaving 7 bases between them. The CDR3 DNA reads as TGTGCCAGCAAAGCGGACTCCTACGAGCAGTACTTC. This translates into CASKADSYEQYF.

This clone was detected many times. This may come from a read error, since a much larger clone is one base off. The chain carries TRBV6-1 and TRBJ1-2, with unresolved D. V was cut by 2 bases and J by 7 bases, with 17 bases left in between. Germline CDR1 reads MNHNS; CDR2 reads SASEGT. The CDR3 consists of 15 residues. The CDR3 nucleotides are TGTGCCAGCAGTGAATTGGCTCATCGGGTCTGTGGCTACACCTTC. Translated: CASSELAHRVCGYTF.

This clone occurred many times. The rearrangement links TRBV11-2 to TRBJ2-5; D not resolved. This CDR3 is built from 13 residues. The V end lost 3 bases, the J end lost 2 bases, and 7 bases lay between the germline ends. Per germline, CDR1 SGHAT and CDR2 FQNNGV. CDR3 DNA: TGTGCCAGCAGCTTGTGGAAACAAGAGACCCAGTACTTC. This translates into CASSLWKQETQYF.

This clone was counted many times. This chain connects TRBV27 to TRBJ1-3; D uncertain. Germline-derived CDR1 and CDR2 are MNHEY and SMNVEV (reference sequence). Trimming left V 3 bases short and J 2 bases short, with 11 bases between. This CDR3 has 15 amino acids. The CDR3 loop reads CASSLTTPPGNTIYF. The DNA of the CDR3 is TGTGCCAGCAGTTTGACAACACCCCCTGGAAACACCATATATTTT.

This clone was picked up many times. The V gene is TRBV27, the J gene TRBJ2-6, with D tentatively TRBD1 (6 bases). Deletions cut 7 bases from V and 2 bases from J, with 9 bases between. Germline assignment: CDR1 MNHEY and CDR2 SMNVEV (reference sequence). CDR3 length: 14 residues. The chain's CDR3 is CASMWGPGANVLTF. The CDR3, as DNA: TGTGCCAGCATGTGGGGGCCTGGGGCCAACGTCCTGACTTTC.

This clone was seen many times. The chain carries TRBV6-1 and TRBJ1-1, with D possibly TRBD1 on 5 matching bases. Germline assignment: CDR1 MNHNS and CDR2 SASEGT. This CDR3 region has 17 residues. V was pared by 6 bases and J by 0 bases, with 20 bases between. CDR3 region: CASSLPGGNLMNTEAFF. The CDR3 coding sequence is TGTGCCAGCAGCCTCCCGGGGGGGAACCTTATGAACACTGAAGCTTTCTTT.

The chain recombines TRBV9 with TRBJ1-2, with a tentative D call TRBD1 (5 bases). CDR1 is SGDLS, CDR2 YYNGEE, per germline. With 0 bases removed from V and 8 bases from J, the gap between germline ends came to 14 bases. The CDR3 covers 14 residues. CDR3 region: CASSVEAGIGGYTF. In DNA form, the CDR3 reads TGTGCCAGCAGCGTAGAAGCAGGGATTGGAGGCTACACCTTC.

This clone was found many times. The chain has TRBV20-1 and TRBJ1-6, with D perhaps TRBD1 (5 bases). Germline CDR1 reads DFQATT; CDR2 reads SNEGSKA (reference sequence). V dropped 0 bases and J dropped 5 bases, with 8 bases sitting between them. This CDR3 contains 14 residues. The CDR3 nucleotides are TGCAGTGCTAGAGAAGTCAGGGATAATTCACCCCTCCACTTT. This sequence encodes CSAREVRDNSPLHF.

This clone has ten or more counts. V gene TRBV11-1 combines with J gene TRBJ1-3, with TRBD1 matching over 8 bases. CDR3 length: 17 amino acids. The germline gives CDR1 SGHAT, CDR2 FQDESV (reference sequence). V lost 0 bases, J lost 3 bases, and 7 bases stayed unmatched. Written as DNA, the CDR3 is TGTGCCAGCAGCTTAGCATTCACAGGGGGTTATGGAAACACCATATATTTT. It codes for CASSLAFTGGYGNTIYF.

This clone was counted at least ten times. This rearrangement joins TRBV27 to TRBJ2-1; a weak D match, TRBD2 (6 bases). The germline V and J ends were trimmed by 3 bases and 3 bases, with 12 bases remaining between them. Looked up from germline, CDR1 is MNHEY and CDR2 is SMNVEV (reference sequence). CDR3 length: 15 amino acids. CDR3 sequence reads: CASSFSQTSYNEQFF. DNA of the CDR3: TGTGCCAGCAGTTTCTCCCAGACTAGCTACAATGAGCAGTTCTTC.

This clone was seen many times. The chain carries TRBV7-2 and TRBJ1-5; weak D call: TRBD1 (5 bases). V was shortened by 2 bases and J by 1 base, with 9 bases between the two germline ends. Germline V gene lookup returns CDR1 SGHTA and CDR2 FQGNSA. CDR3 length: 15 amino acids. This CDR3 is CASSLSGGSNQPQHF. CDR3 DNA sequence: TGTGCCAGCAGCTTATCGGGGGGGAGCAATCAGCCCCAGCATTTT.

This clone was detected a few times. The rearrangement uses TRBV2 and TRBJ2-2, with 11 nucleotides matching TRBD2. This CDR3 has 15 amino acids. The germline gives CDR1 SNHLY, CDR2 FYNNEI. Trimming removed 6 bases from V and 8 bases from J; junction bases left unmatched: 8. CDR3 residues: CASRVSGGASGELFF. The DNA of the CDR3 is TGTGCCAGCAGGGTTAGCGGGGGGGCATCTGGGGAGCTGTTTTTT.

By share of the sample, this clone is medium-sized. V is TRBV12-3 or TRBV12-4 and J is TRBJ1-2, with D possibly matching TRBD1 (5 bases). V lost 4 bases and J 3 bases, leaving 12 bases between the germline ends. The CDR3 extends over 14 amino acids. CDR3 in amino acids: CASSSTGLHYGYTF. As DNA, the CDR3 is TGTGCCAGCAGTTCGACGGGACTGCACTATGGCTACACCTTC.

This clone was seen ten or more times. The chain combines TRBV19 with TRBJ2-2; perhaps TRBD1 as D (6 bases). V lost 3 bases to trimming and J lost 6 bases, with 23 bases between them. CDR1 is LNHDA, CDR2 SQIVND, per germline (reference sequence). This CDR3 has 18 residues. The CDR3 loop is CASSIGRVAGKGAGELFF. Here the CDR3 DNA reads TGTGCCAGTAGTATTGGAAGGGTAGCAGGAAAGGGGGCCGGGGAGCTGTTTTTT.

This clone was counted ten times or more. For the CDR3, the DNA is TGTGCCAGCAGTTTAAGGGCGGCCGCCGCCTACGAGCAGTACTTC. Translation: CASSLRAAAAYEQYF. The chain has TRBV27 and TRBJ2-7, with D unclear. CDR1 and CDR2 (germline): MNHEY, SMNVEV (reference sequence). V lost 2 bases and J lost 2, with 13 bases in between. CDR3 size: 15 residues.

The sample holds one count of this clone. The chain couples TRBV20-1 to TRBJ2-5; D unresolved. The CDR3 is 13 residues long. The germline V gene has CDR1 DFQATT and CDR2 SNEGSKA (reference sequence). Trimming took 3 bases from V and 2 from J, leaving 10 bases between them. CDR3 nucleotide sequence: TGCAGTGCTAGGTCCGAAGGGCAAGAGACCCAGTACTTC. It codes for CSARSEGQETQYF.

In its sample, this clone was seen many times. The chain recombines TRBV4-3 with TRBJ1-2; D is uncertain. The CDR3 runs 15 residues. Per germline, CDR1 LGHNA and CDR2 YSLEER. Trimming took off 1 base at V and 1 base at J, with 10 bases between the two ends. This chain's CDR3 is CASSQVGHRNYGYTF. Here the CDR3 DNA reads TGCGCCAGCAGCCAAGTGGGCCACCGTAACTATGGCTACACCTTC.

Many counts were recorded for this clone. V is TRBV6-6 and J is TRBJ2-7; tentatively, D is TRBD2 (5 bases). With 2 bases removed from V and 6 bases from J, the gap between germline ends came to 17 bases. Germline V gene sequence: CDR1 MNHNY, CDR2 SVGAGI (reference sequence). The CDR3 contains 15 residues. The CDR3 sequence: CASSYQASPQGEQYF. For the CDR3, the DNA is TGTGCCAGCAGTTACCAGGCTAGCCCCCAAGGCGAGCAGTACTTC.

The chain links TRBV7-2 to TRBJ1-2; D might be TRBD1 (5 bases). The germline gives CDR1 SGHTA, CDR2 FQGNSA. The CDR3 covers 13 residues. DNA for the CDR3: TGTGGGTGCAGCCCGACAGCTCTGCCTGGCTACACCTTC. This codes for CGCSPTALPGYTF.

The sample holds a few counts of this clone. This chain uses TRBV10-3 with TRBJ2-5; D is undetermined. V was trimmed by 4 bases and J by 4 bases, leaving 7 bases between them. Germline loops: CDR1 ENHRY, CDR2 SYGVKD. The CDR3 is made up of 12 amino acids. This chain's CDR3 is CAISGVSETQYF. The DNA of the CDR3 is TGTGCCATCAGTGGGGTATCAGAGACCCAGTACTTC.

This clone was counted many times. This CDR3 reads CAISENTDTQYF. In DNA, the CDR3 is TGTGCCATCAGTGAAAACACAGATACGCAGTATTTT. The chain couples TRBV10-3 to TRBJ2-3; D not certain. The CDR3 totals 12 residues. Germline V lookup: CDR1 ENHRY, CDR2 SYGVKD. V lost 3 bases and J lost 2, with 3 bases in between.

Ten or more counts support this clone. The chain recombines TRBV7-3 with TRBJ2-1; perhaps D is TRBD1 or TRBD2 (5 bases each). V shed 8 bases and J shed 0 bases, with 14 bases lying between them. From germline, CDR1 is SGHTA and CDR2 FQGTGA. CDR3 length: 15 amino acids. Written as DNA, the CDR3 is TGTGCCAGCGCTCCGGGACCTAGCTCCTACAATGAGCAGTTCTTC. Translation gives CASAPGPSSYNEQFF. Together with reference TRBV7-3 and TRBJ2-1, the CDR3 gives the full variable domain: GAGVSQTPSNKVTEKGKYVELRCDPISGHTALYWYRQSLGQGPEFLIYFQGTGAADDSGLPNDRFFAVRPEGSVSTLKIQRTERGDSAVYLCASAPGPSSYNEQFFGPGTRLTVL.

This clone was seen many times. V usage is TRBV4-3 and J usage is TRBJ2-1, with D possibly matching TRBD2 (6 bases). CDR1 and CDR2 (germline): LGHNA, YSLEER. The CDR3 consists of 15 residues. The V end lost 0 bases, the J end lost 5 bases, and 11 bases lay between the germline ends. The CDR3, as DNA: TGCGCCAGCAGCCAAGATACCGGGAGCCACAATGAGCAGTTCTTC. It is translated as CASSQDTGSHNEQFF.